The present T cell receptor beta chain was sequenced within a study of cytomegalovirus exposure and HLA in healthy donors. Background on the study: Later, an analysis reported that the 95 to 150 validation repertoires had used the same platform as the approximately 670 first-cohort repertoires.

Donors were drawn from the approximately 110-subject validation cohort, separate from the roughly 700-subject first cohort. V shed 3 bases and J 8 bases; nucleotides not matched to a gene: 18. The germline CDR1 and CDR2 sequences are MGHDK and SYGVNS. This CDR3 has 18 residues. This table comes from immunoSEQ multiplex PCR, and its TCRdb copy is limited to in-frame clones, with some not included. The table shows some 49,000 clones, with approximately 93% occurring only once. This TCR was sampled from a woman under 30 in good health and CMV-seropositive. This chain uses TRBV25-1 with TRBJ1-2; 10 nucleotides match TRBD1. The specimen was PBMCs. In DNA form, the CDR3 reads TGTGCCAGCAGTGAGTCGACAGGGGGCGGAAGAAGAGTGGGGGGCTACACCTTC. It codes for CASSESTGGGRRVGGYTF.